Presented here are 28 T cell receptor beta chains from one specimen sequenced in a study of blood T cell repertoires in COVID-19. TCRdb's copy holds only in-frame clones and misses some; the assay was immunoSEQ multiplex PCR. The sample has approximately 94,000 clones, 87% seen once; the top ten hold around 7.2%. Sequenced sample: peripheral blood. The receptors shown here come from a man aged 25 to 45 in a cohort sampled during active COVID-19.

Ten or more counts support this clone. The CDR3: CSVAGNSYNEQFF. CDR3 DNA sequence: TGCAGCGTAGCAGGGAACTCCTACAATGAGCAGTTCTTC. The J gene is TRBJ2-1, the V gene TRBV29-1; perhaps TRBD1 as D (5 bases). The CDR3 extends over 13 amino acids. The germline gives CDR1 SQVTM, CDR2 ANQGSEA. Trimming shortened V by 6 bases and J by 0 bases, and 9 bases separated the two germline ends.

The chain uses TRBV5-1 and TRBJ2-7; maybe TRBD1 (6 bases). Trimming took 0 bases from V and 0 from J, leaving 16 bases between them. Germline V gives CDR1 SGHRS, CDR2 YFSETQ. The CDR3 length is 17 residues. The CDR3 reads CASSLAAAGEFSYEQYF. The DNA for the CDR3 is TGCGCCAGCAGCTTGGCCGCGGCAGGGGAGTTCTCCTACGAGCAGTACTTC.

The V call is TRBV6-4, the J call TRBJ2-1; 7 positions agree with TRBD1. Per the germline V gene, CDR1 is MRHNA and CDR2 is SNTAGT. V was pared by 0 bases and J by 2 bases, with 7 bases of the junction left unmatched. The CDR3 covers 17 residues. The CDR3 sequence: CASSDSIWDSPYNEQFF. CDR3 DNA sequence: TGTGCCAGCAGTGACTCGATCTGGGACAGCCCCTACAATGAGCAGTTCTTC.

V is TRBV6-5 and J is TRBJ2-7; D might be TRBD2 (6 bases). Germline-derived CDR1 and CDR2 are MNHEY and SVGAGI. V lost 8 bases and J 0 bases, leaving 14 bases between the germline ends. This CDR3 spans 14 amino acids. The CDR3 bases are TGTGCCAGCGCCCGGGACTTCCTCTCCTACGAGCAGTACTTC. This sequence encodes CASARDFLSYEQYF.

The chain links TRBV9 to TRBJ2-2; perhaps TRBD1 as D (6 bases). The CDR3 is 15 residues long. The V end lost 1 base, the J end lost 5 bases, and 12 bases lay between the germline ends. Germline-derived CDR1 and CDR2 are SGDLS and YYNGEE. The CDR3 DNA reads TGTGCCAGCAGCGTAAGACAGGTCAGGACCGGGGAGCTGTTTTTT. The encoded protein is CASSVRQVRTGELFF.

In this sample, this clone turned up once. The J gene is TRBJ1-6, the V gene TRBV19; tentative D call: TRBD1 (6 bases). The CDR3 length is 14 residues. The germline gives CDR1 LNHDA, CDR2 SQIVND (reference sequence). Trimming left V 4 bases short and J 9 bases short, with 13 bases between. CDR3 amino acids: CASSSRQGSSPLHF. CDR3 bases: TGTGCCAGTAGTAGCCGCCAGGGGTCTTCACCCCTCCACTTT.

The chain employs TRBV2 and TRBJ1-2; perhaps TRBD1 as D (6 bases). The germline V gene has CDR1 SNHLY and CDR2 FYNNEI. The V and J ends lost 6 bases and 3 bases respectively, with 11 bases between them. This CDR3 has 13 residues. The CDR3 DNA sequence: TGTGCCAGCAGGGAGGACAGCCACTATGGCTACACCTTC. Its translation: CASREDSHYGYTF.

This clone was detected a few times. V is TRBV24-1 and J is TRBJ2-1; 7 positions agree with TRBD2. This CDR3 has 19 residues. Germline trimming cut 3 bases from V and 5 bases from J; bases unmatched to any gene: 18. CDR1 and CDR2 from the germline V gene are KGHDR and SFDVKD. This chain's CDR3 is CATSDRMSNGGFPHNEQFF. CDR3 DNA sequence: TGTGCCACCAGTGATAGGATGAGTAACGGGGGGTTCCCCCACAATGAGCAGTTCTTC.

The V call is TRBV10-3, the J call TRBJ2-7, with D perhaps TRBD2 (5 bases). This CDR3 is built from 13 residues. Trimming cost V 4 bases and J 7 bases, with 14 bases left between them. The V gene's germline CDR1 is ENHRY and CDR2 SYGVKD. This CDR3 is CAISGERPSEQYF. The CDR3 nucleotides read TGTGCCATCAGTGGTGAGCGGCCTAGTGAGCAGTACTTC.

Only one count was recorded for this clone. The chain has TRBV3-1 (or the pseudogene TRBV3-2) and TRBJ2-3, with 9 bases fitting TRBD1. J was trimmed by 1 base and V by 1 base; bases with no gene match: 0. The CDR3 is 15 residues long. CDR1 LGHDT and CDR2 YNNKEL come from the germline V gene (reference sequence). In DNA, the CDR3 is TGTGCCAGCAGCCAAGGGACAGGGGGCACAGATACGCAGTATTTT. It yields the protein CASSQGTGGTDTQYF.

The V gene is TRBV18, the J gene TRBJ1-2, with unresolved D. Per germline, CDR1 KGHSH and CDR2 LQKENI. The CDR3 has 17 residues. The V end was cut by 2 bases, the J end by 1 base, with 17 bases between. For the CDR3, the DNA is TGTGCCAGCTCACCAACATCTGGGAGCCCCGTTAACTATGGCTACACCTTC. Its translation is CASSPTSGSPVNYGYTF.

CDR3 in amino acids: CASSGERTGDTDTQYF. For the CDR3, the DNA is TGTGCCAGTAGTGGGGAACGGACAGGGGACACAGATACGCAGTATTTT. V and J are TRBV19 and TRBJ2-3; TRBD1 aligns across 9 bases. The CDR3 contains 16 residues. Germline CDR1 and CDR2: LNHDA and SQIVND (reference sequence). The trim removed 5 bases at V and 2 bases at J, leaving 8 bases unmatched. The variable domain in full, completed from reference TRBV19 and TRBJ2-3, reads DGGITQSPKYLFRKEGQNVTLSCEQNLNHDAMYWYRQDPGQGLRLIYYSQIVNDFQKGDIAEGYSVSREKKESFPLTVTSAQKNPTAFYLCASSGERTGDTDTQYFGPGTRLTVL.

The CDR3 bases are TGTGCCAGCAACGGCCCGGAGCGGGACACCCATAACTATGGCTACACCTTC. Protein product: CASNGPERDTHNYGYTF. The rearrangement joins TRBV9 to TRBJ1-2, with D tentatively TRBD1 (6 bases). V was trimmed by 6 bases and J by 1 base, leaving 22 bases between them. The germline gives CDR1 SGDLS, CDR2 YYNGEE. This CDR3 has 17 amino acids.

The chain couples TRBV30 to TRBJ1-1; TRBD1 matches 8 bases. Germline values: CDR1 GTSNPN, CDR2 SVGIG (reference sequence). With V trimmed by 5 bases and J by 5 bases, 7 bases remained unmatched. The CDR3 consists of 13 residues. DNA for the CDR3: TGTGCCTGGGCAGGGGGCAGGGGGACTGAAGCTTTCTTT. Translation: CAWAGGRGTEAFF.

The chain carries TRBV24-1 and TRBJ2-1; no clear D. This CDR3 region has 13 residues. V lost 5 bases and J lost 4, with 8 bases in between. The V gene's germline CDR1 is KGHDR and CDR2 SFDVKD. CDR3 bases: TGTGCCACCAGTGGGGCAGGATACAATGAGCAGTTCTTC. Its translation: CATSGAGYNEQFF.

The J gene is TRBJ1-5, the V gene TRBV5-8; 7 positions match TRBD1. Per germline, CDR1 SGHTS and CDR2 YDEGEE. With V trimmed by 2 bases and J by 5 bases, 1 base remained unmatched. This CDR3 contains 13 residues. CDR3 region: CASSFTGDQPQHF. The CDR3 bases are TGTGCCAGCAGCTTCACAGGGGATCAGCCCCAGCATTTT.

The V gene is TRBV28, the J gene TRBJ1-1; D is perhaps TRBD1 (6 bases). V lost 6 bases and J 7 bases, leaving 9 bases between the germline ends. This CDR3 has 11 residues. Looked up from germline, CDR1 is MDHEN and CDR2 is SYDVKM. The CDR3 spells CASRTGFEAFF. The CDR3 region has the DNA TGTGCCAGCAGAACAGGGTTTGAAGCTTTCTTT.

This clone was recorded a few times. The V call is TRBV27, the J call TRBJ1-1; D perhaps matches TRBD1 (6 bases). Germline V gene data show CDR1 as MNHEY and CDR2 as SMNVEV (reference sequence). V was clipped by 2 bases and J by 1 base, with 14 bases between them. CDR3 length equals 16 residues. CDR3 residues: CASSLEGRGKNTEAFF. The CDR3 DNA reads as TGTGCCAGCAGTTTAGAGGGCAGGGGCAAGAACACTGAAGCTTTCTTT.

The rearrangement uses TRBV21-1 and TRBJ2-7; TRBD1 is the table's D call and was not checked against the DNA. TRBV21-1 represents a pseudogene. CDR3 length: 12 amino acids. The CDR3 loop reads CASSPPGQMEFF. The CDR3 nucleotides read TGTGCCAGCAGCCCACCGGGACAAATGGAATTCTTC.

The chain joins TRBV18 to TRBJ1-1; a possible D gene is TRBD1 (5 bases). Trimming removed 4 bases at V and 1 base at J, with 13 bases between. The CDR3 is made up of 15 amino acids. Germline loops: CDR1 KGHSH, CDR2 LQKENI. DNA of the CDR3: TGTGCCAGCTCACGAGACGGGACTGGGAACACTGAAGCTTTCTTT. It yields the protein CASSRDGTGNTEAFF.

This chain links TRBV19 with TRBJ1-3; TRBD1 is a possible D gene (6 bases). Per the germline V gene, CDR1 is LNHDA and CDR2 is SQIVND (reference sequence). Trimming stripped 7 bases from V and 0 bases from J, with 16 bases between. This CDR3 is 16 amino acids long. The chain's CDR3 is CASNSGASVSGNTIYF. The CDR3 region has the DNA TGTGCCAGTAATTCAGGGGCATCAGTCTCTGGAAACACCATATATTTT. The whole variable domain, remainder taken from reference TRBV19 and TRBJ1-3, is DGGITQSPKYLFRKEGQNVTLSCEQNLNHDAMYWYRQDPGQGLRLIYYSQIVNDFQKGDIAEGYSVSREKKESFPLTVTSAQKNPTAFYLCASNSGASVSGNTIYFGEGSWLTVV.

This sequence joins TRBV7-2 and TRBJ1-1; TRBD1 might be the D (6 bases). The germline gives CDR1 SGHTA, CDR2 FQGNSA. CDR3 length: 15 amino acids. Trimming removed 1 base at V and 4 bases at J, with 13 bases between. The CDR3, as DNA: TGTGCCAGCAGCTTAGGGGGGGGCAGGGCCACTGAAGCTTTCTTT. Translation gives CASSLGGGRATEAFF.

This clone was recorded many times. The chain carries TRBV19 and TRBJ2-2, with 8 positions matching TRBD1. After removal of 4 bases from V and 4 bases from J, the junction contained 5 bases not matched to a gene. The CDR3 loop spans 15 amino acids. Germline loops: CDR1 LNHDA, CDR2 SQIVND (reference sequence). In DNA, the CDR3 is TGTGCCAGTAGTAGGCAGACAGGGGTCACCGGGGAGCTGTTTTTT. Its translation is CASSRQTGVTGELFF.

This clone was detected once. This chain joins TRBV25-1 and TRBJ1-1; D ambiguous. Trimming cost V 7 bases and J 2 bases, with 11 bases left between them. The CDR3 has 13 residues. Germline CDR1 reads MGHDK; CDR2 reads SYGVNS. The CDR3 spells CASKENINTEAFF. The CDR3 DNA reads TGTGCCAGCAAAGAGAATATAAACACTGAAGCTTTCTTT.

In DNA form, the CDR3 reads TGTGCCATCAGTGACTCCGGGGGGAACGGTGAAAAACTGTTTTTT. Its protein product is CAISDSGGNGEKLFF. The rearrangement uses TRBV10-3 and TRBJ1-4; TRBD1 is a possible D gene (5 bases). The CDR3 is 15 residues long. Trimming left V 3 bases short and J 7 bases short, with 15 bases between. In germline, CDR1 is ENHRY, CDR2 SYGVKD.

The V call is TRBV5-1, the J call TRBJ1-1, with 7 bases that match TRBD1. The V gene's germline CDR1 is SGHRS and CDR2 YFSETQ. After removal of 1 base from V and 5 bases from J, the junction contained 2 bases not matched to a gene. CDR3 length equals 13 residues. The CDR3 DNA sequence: TGCGCCAGCAGCTTGCCAGGGGGGACTGAAGCTTTCTTT. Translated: CASSLPGGTEAFF.

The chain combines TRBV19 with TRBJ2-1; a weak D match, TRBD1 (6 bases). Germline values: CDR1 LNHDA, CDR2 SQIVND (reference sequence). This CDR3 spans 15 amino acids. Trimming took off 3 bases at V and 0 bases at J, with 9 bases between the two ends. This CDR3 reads CASSIRTVSYNEQFF. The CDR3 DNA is TGTGCCAGTAGTATTAGGACAGTCTCCTACAATGAGCAGTTCTTC.

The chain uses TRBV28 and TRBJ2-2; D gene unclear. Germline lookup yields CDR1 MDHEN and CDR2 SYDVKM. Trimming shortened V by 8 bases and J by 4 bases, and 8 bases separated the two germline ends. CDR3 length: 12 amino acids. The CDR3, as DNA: TGTGCCAGCGAGGCTACCACCGGGGAGCTGTTTTTT. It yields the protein CASEATTGELFF.